This TCR beta chain was obtained from a study of PD-L1 blockade in urothelial cancer. Study context: Treatment start was followed by blood analysis at 3 weeks (second dose) and again at 6 weeks.

Germline V gene data show CDR1 as MNHEY and CDR2 as SMNVEV (reference sequence). This CDR3 contains 16 residues. After removal of 2 bases from V and 2 bases from J, the junction contained 6 bases not matched to a gene. For each patient, 1 to 8 samples were obtained, pretreatment and on-treatment. TCRdb's copy holds only in-frame clones and misses some; the assay was immunoSEQ multiplex PCR. The sample consists of roughly 60,000 clones, approximately 80% of them appearing once. This TCR derives from a man in his 70s with urothelial cancer. This material consisted of PBMCs, taken around atezolizumab (anti-PD-L1) treatment. This chain links TRBV27 with TRBJ2-3; 8 nucleotides agree with TRBD2. In nucleotides, the CDR3 is TGTGCCAGCAGTTTAGGACTAGCAAAAAACACAGATACGCAGTATTTT. Protein: CASSLGLAKNTDTQYF.